Presented here are 29 T cell receptor beta chains from one specimen sequenced in a study of Graves' ophthalmopathy and Graves' hyperthyroidism. The authors amplified TCR beta CDR3 regions, and they did so from RNA transcripts for repertoire sequencing. The first-round RT-PCR employed HTBI primers together with the Qiagen OneStep RT-PCR kit. A multiplex PCR was then performed as the second round. TCRdb processed the multiplex PCR reads anew with MiXCR; each CDR3 protein has one entry. The table includes some 170,000 distinct CDR3 sequences, 39% detected once. Material: peripheral blood. These receptors were taken from a man aged 25-45 years with Graves' ophthalmopathy.

V is TRBV7-6 and J is TRBJ1-1; 9 nucleotides align to TRBD1. V was clipped by 1 base and J by 2 bases; unmatched bases: 5. The CDR3 totals 16 residues. Per germline, CDR1 SGHVS and CDR2 FNYEAQ. The CDR3 spells CASSLEGTGSNTEAFF. In DNA form, the CDR3 reads TGTGCCAGCAGCTTAGAGGGGACAGGGTCAAACACTGAAGCTTTCTTT.

This clonotype was counted between two and nine times. This rearrangement joins TRBV7-8 to TRBJ2-5, with a weak D call TRBD2 (5 bases). V dropped 3 bases and J dropped 4 bases, with 15 bases sitting between them. The CDR3 is 15 residues long. CDR1 is SGHVS, CDR2 FQNEAQ, per germline. CDR3 sequence: CASSFRLQRLETQYF. The CDR3 DNA sequence: TGTGCCAGCAGCTTCAGACTGCAGCGGTTAGAGACCCAGTACTTC.

The chain carries TRBV12-3 or TRBV12-4 and TRBJ2-5, with 9 positions matching TRBD2. The CDR3 spans 13 residues. V was pared by 6 bases and J by 4 bases, with 3 bases of the junction left unmatched. CDR3 region: CASSPLAGETQYF. The CDR3 DNA reads TGTGCCAGCAGCCCACTAGCGGGAGAGACCCAGTACTTC.

This clonotype was seen at least ten times. The V gene is TRBV4-3, the J gene TRBJ2-7, with 7 bases fitting TRBD1. CDR1 LGHNA and CDR2 YSLEER come from the germline V gene. V dropped 0 bases and J dropped 7; count of bases not matched to a gene: 9. The CDR3 sequence is 15 residues long. CDR3 in amino acids: CASSQDAGGLKEQYF. The CDR3, as DNA: TGCGCCAGCAGCCAAGATGCAGGGGGATTAAAAGAGCAGTACTTC.

This clonotype occurred many times. This rearrangement joins TRBV5-4 to TRBJ1-5, with D tentatively TRBD1 (6 bases). Per the germline V gene, CDR1 is SGHNT and CDR2 is YYREEE (reference sequence). This CDR3 region has 15 residues. The ends were cut back, 1 base at V and 3 bases at J, with 11 bases in the middle. CDR3 protein: CASSLKPGDNQPQHF. The CDR3 nucleotides read TGTGCCAGCAGCTTGAAGCCAGGGGACAATCAGCCCCAGCATTTT.

This clonotype occurred many times. The rearrangement uses TRBV29-1 and TRBJ2-5, with 10 bases lining up with TRBD1. The CDR3 has 13 residues. V lost 7 bases and J lost 5; bases outside the gene matches: 7. CDR1 and CDR2 from the germline V gene are SQVTM and ANQGSEA. CDR3 protein: CSGGDRGLETQYF. CDR3 sequence (DNA): TGCAGCGGCGGCGACAGGGGGCTGGAGACCCAGTACTTC.

The chain couples TRBV7-6 to TRBJ2-7; 8 positions agree with TRBD2. CDR1 and CDR2 (germline): SGHVS, FNYEAQ. Trimming cost V 1 base and J 2 bases; bases outside gene matches: 4. This CDR3 is built from 15 residues. This chain's CDR3 is CASSLEELAAYEQYF. The CDR3 nucleotides are TGTGCCAGCAGCTTAGAGGAACTAGCGGCCTACGAGCAGTACTTC.

The chain is built from TRBV6-2 or TRBV6-3 and TRBJ2-7, with TRBD2 as a possible D gene (5 bases). This CDR3 has 12 amino acids. Germline lookup yields CDR1 MNHEY and CDR2 SVGEGT. Trimming removed 6 bases at V and 4 bases at J, with 10 bases between. Here the CDR3 reads CASRRTRYEQYF. Here the CDR3 DNA reads TGTGCCAGCAGACGCACTAGGTACGAGCAGTACTTC.

The V call is TRBV12-3 or TRBV12-4, the J call TRBJ1-1; D unresolved. The V and J ends lost 2 bases and 3 bases respectively, with 7 bases between them. There are 13 residues in the CDR3. The CDR3 DNA sequence: TGTGCCAGCAGTTTAATGAGCCACACTGAAGCTTTCTTT. Protein: CASSLMSHTEAFF.

This clonotype was seen many times. The chain employs TRBV6-1 and TRBJ1-2; 7 nucleotides agree with TRBD1. The CDR3 extends over 15 amino acids. Per germline, CDR1 MNHNS and CDR2 SASEGT. The ends lost 6 bases at V and 7 bases at J; junction bases unmatched: 14. CDR3 region: CASRKGQPATFGYTF. DNA for the CDR3: TGTGCCAGCAGGAAGGGACAGCCCGCCACCTTTGGCTACACCTTC.

Only a few counts were recorded for this clonotype. This chain connects TRBV27 to TRBJ1-1, with D perhaps matching TRBD1 (6 bases). There are 15 residues in the CDR3. The germline gives CDR1 MNHEY, CDR2 SMNVEV (reference sequence). Trimming shortened V by 8 bases and J by 7 bases, and 23 bases separated the two germline ends. CDR3 residues: CASAPHGGGAIEAFF. CDR3 coding DNA: TGTGCCAGCGCACCCCACGGTGGGGGGGCAATTGAAGCTTTCTTT.

The sample holds a few counts of this clonotype. The genes are TRBV6-1 and TRBJ1-1, with no clear D. Trimming stripped 7 bases from V and 4 bases from J, with 19 bases between. The germline gives CDR1 MNHNS, CDR2 SASEGT. This CDR3 is 15 amino acids long. CDR3: CASITRGSGTTEAFF. CDR3 coding DNA: TGTGCCAGCATCACCAGAGGATCTGGAACCACTGAAGCTTTCTTT.

This clonotype was counted ten times or more. This chain uses TRBV6-5 with TRBJ1-5, with D uncertain. Germline V CDR1 and CDR2: MNHEY, SVGAGI. This CDR3 spans 14 amino acids. V lost 4 bases and J lost 0, with 7 bases in between. In nucleotides, the CDR3 is TGTGCCAGCAGTTCCCGGGGTAGCAATCAGCCCCAGCATTTT. The encoded protein is CASSSRGSNQPQHF.

This clonotype was seen at least ten times. The chain has TRBV6-5 and TRBJ2-7; D remains unclear. V was clipped by 9 bases and J by 0 bases, with 18 bases between them. The CDR3 is 15 amino acids. Per germline, CDR1 MNHEY and CDR2 SVGAGI. CDR3 amino acids: CARPPATGSSYEQYF. Here the CDR3 DNA reads TGTGCCAGACCCCCGGCCACGGGTAGCTCCTACGAGCAGTACTTC.

In its sample, this clonotype was seen a few times. The chain recombines TRBV7-2 with TRBJ1-1; D possibly corresponds to TRBD1 (5 bases). Between the trimmed V and J ends, which lost 2 bases and 5 bases, there was a span of 12 bases. The CDR3 covers 14 residues. Germline V gene data show CDR1 as SGHTA and CDR2 as FQGNSA. The CDR3 DNA reads as TGTGCCAGCAGCTTAATGCAGGGTTTTACTGAAGCTTTCTTT. This encodes CASSLMQGFTEAFF. Full variable domain (remainder filled in from reference TRBV7-2 and TRBJ1-1): GAGVSQSPSNKVTEKGKDVELRCDPISGHTALYWYRQSLGQGLEFLIYFQGNSAPDKSGLPSDRFSAERTGGSVSTLTIQRTQQEDSAVYLCASSLMQGFTEAFFGQGTRLTVV.

This clonotype was recorded many times. The genes are TRBV2 and TRBJ1-2; D perhaps matches TRBD1 (6 bases). The germline gives CDR1 SNHLY, CDR2 FYNNEI. This CDR3 region has 14 residues. The V gene lost 4 bases and the J gene lost 8 bases, with 17 bases spanning the gap. CDR3 nucleotide sequence: TGTGCCAGCAGTGGGGCCTTGGGGGGCTGGGGCTACACCTTC. Protein sequence: CASSGALGGWGYTF.

This clonotype has a handful of counts. The chain uses TRBV5-1 and TRBJ1-6; weak D call: TRBD1 (5 bases). The CDR3 consists of 14 residues. With 2 bases removed from V and 5 bases from J, the gap between germline ends came to 8 bases. CDR1 is SGHRS, CDR2 YFSETQ, per germline. The chain's CDR3 is CASSFDRHNSPLHF. The CDR3 DNA sequence: TGCGCCAGCAGCTTCGACAGACATAATTCACCCCTCCACTTT.

The rearrangement uses TRBV6-1 and TRBJ2-7; D might be TRBD1 (6 bases). V was shortened by 8 bases and J by 2 bases, with 22 bases between the two germline ends. The germline gives CDR1 MNHNS, CDR2 SASEGT. The CDR3 runs to 16 residues. CDR3 sequence reads: CASSRRASDRTYEQYF. The CDR3 DNA reads as TGTGCCAGCTCTCGCCGGGCATCCGACAGGACCTACGAGCAGTACTTC.

The rearrangement joins TRBV20-1 to TRBJ1-2; D is possibly TRBD1 (5 bases). The germline V gene encodes CDR1 DFQATT and CDR2 SNEGSKA (reference sequence). This CDR3 has 11 residues. Trimming left V 4 bases short and J 7 bases short, with 10 bases between. The chain's CDR3 is CSAKGWSGYTF. In DNA, the CDR3 is TGCAGTGCTAAGGGGTGGAGTGGCTACACCTTC.

This clonotype was observed a handful of times. This chain links TRBV12-3 or TRBV12-4 with TRBJ1-1; D gene ambiguous. V lost 7 bases and J 1 base, leaving 10 bases between the germline ends. The length of the CDR3 is 13 residues. The CDR3, as DNA: TGTGCCAGCACTCAATCCCGGAACACTGAAGCTTTCTTT. As protein: CASTQSRNTEAFF.

The chain recombines TRBV6-2 or TRBV6-3 with TRBJ1-6; 7 bases agree with TRBD1. V shed 0 bases, J shed 10 bases, and the junction held 12 bases outside the gene matches. The CDR3 is made up of 17 amino acids. From germline, CDR1 is MNHEY and CDR2 SVGEGT. CDR3 loop: CASSYSRPGQRPSPLHF. Written as DNA, the CDR3 is TGTGCCAGCAGTTACTCAAGACCGGGACAGAGGCCCTCACCCCTCCACTTT.

Many counts were recorded for this clonotype. The CDR3 DNA follows: TGCAGTGCTGAAGGCCCGACTGGATACGAGCAGTACTTC. Translated, it gives CSAEGPTGYEQYF. The chain has TRBV20-1 and TRBJ2-7; no clear D. This CDR3 has 13 residues. V shed 5 bases and J shed 4 bases, with 15 bases lying between them. Germline V gene sequence: CDR1 DFQATT, CDR2 SNEGSKA (reference sequence).

This clonotype was recorded many times. This chain joins TRBV28 and TRBJ2-7, with D possibly matching TRBD2 (6 bases). V dropped 1 base and J dropped 5 bases, with 15 bases sitting between them. This CDR3 spans 15 amino acids. Germline loops: CDR1 MDHEN, CDR2 SYDVKM. DNA of the CDR3: TGTGCCAGCAGTTTATATCCCGGTGGAGGGGACGAGCAGTACTTC. Encoded protein: CASSLYPGGGDEQYF.

The gene calls are TRBV19 and TRBJ1-6; a possible D gene is TRBD1 (5 bases). The V end was cut by 5 bases, the J end by 9 bases, with 11 bases between. The CDR3 extends over 13 amino acids. From germline, CDR1 is LNHDA and CDR2 SQIVND (reference sequence). CDR3 coding DNA: TGTGCCAGTAGTCCGGGGACTGTTTCACCCCTCCACTTT. This encodes CASSPGTVSPLHF.

The rearrangement uses TRBV28 and TRBJ1-3, with D possibly TRBD1 on 6 matching bases. This CDR3 has 15 amino acids. With 7 bases removed from V and 0 bases from J, the gap between germline ends came to 13 bases. Germline V lookup: CDR1 MDHEN, CDR2 SYDVKM. The CDR3 DNA follows: TGTGCCAGCATCCGGGACACTAACTCTGGAAACACCATATATTTT. Translated, it gives CASIRDTNSGNTIYF.

This chain joins TRBV5-1 and TRBJ2-2; 11 nucleotides match TRBD2. CDR1 SGHRS and CDR2 YFSETQ come from the germline V gene. J gave up 4 bases and V 0 bases, and 8 bases lay outside the gene matches. The CDR3 is made up of 18 amino acids. The CDR3 DNA sequence: TGCGCCAGCAGCTTGGACGGTAGCGGGAGGGCCCGCACCGGGGAGCTGTTTTTT. It yields the protein CASSLDGSGRARTGELFF.

This clonotype came up many times. This rearrangement joins TRBV28 to TRBJ2-7, with D unresolved. Germline assignment: CDR1 MDHEN and CDR2 SYDVKM. V was trimmed by 5 bases and J by 4 bases, leaving 12 bases between them. There are 13 residues in the CDR3. The DNA of the CDR3 is TGTGCCAGCAGTCCGCAGGCCCCATACGAGCAGTACTTC. Translating it yields CASSPQAPYEQYF.

This clonotype has a count of ten or more. The chain couples TRBV19 to TRBJ2-7; a possible D gene is TRBD1 (6 bases). Deletions cut 10 bases from V and 3 bases from J, with 19 bases between. Per the germline V gene, CDR1 is LNHDA and CDR2 is SQIVND (reference sequence). This CDR3 is built from 14 residues. The CDR3 protein is CATSIGAGDYEQYF. The CDR3 nucleotides read TGTGCCACCTCAATAGGGGCAGGGGACTACGAGCAGTACTTC.

The chain carries TRBV6-2 or TRBV6-3 and TRBJ2-5, with 10 bases fitting TRBD2. The ends lost 5 bases at V and 5 bases at J; junction bases unmatched: 11. Germline loops: CDR1 MNHEY, CDR2 SVGEGT. This CDR3 comprises 16 residues. The CDR3 reads CASSLAGVNAGETQYF. The CDR3 DNA follows: TGTGCCAGCAGTCTAGCGGGAGTTAACGCCGGGGAGACCCAGTACTTC.